The clone carrying this T cell receptor beta chain was recorded a few times. Its antigen is as yet unknown. Using constant-segment primers, 5'RACE produced TCR alpha and TCR beta cDNA libraries carrying sample barcodes and UMIs. TCRdb itself ran the 5' RACE reads through MiXCR, one entry per CDR3 protein. The sample has just over 400,000 distinct CDR3 sequences; about a quarter are singletons. This specimen comes from a study of T-cell memory formation after mild COVID-19. Background on the study: The study found TCR clusters largely donor specific. Regarding the study as a whole: Contracting CD4+ clones sat mainly in CM and EM; CD8+ in EMRA. Pre-infection memory carried some responding clones, suggesting that cross-reactive memory joined.

The sequence was collected from an adult woman who had mild COVID-19 (a few samples of this study predate the infection). Cell type and time point are not known. The specimen sequenced was PBMCs or a T cell subset sorted from them (not recorded which).

DNA for the CDR3: TGCGCCAGCAGCCAAGATCGACACGGGGGCTCCTCTTACAATGAGCAGTTCTTC. This encodes CASSQDRHGGSSYNEQFF. V and J are TRBV4-3 and TRBJ2-1; D may correspond to TRBD1 or TRBD2 (6 bases each). The CDR3 spans 18 residues. Germline assignment: CDR1 LGHNA and CDR2 YSLEER. Trimming left V 0 bases short and J 4 bases short, with 19 bases between.